This TCR beta chain was recorded in a study of human T cells and chemical hapten exposure. MiXCR, run by TCRdb on the RACE reads, gives a single entry per CDR3 protein. The repertoire includes about 380,000 distinct CDR3 sequences, about 4.4% of them detected once, and roughly 2.4% sits in the top ten. This clonotype was observed a few times. Stated time point: patch test 1, 2 weeks after DPC sensitization. Treatment specified: therapeutic diphenylcyclopropenone sensitization with weekly scalp DPC. The V end lost 3 bases, the J end lost 3 bases, and 11 bases lay between the germline ends. This CDR3 is built from 14 residues. In germline, CDR1 is KGHSH, CDR2 LQKENI.

Sequenced here: whole blood, sampled in connection with sensitization to the hapten diphenylcyclopropenone (DPC). V usage is TRBV18 and J usage is TRBJ1-2; D is perhaps TRBD1 (5 bases). This clonotype was sampled from a woman in her forties or fifties with alopecia areata. Some clones in this sample may be carry-over from other donors' samples. The CDR3 protein is CASSPGRVDYGYTF. Written as DNA, the CDR3 is TGTGCCAGCTCACCTGGCAGGGTCGACTATGGCTACACCTTC.